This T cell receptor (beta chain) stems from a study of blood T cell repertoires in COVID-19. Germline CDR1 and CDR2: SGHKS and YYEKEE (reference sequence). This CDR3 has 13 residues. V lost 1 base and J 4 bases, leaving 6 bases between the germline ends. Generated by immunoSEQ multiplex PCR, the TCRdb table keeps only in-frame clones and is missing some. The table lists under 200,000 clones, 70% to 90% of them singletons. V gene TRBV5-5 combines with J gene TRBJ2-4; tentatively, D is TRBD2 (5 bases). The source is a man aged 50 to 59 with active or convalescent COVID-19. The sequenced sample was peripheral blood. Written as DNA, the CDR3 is TGTGCCAGCAGCTTGCCGGGAAAAAACATTCAGTACTTC. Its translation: CASSLPGKNIQYF.